This T cell receptor (beta chain) originates from a study of monozygotic twins with inflammatory bowel disease. TCRdb re-called the 5' RACE reads; one entry per CDR3 protein, DNA not given. The sample includes 200,000 to 250,000 distinct CDR3 sequences. Notes on the study in general: TCRbeta inverse Simpson diversity was decreased in IBD patients versus healthy co-twins. Evidence failed to back one strong IBD-linked signal or clonotype.

The CDR3 runs to 15 residues. From germline, CDR1 is SGHNT and CDR2 YENEEA. Investigators pulled total RNA out of whole blood and did not sort T cells. With regard to this clonotype: Its antigen is as yet unknown.

This chain uses TRBV11-3 with TRBJ1-1; the TCRdb D gene call, TRBD1, has no DNA to confirm it. Sequencing was done on a sample of blood. The receptor was isolated from a human donor with ulcerative colitis or Crohn's disease, or a healthy co-twin of an affected twin (not recorded which). Here the CDR3 reads CASSPGGAWDTEAFF.